This entry is about one T cell receptor beta chain. Its cognate antigen is unknown. Sequenced by immunoSEQ multiplex PCR; TCRdb stores in-frame clones only, minus some. The repertoire holds roughly 76,000 clones, with about four fifths as singletons. The sample comes from a study of OX40 agonist ivuxolimab in advanced cancers. Across the study: Every 2 weeks, ivuxolimab was infused into the patients intravenously at between 0.01 and 10 mg/kg. With a range of roughly 23 to 79, age averaged 60 years, and nearly 85% were male. Whole-study findings and limits: More expanded clones were found, on average, in CD8+ than in CD4+ T cells.

The germline V gene encodes CDR1 SNHLY and CDR2 FYNNEI. The CDR3 spans 14 residues. Systemic immunosuppression or autoimmune disease history was grounds to exclude patients. This specimen consisted of CD4+ or CD8+ T cells sorted from blood, obtained in a trial of the OX40 agonist ivuxolimab. This receptor was obtained from an adult with an advanced solid tumor such as melanoma, head and neck, liver or kidney cancer. The rearrangement links TRBV2 to TRBJ2-5, with D maybe TRBD2 (6 bases). Judging by the DNA end, TRBJ2-7 fits better; the J call may be wrong. The CDR3 region is CASSGYISGYEQYF. The DNA for the CDR3 is TGTGCCAGCAGTGGATACATTAGCGGCTACGAGCAGTACTTC.